This T cell receptor (beta chain) originates from a study of blood T cell repertoires in COVID-19. Study summary: COVID-19 samples from acute and convalescent phases originated in the United States, Italy and Spain. Sample material is recorded as cDNA or gDNA derived from T cells, B-cell-depleted T cells, or PBMCs.

CDR3 length: 15 residues. Germline V lookup: CDR1 SGHAT, CDR2 FQNNGV. Deletions cut 5 bases from V and 0 bases from J, with 14 bases between. In the authors' workflow: Amplification from reference gene primers served as the basis for estimated nucleated cell counts. Here immunoSEQ multiplex PCR was the method, and the copy in TCRdb shows in-frame clones only, minus some. V and J calls and clone size are copied from that table; D and trimming were computed from the DNA. The table lists tens of thousands of clones, more than 75% of them singletons, with approximately 7% in the top ten. The specimen was peripheral blood. The sequence was obtained from a human donor in a cohort sampled during active COVID-19. V usage is TRBV11-2 and J usage is TRBJ2-7, with D possibly TRBD1 on 5 matching bases. DNA of the CDR3: TGTGCCAGCAGCGTTGAAGCAGGGATCTCCTACGAGCAGTACTTC. Its protein product is CASSVEAGISYEQYF.